This is a list of T cell receptor beta chains from one sample in a study of blood T cell repertoires in COVID-19. The data were produced by immunoSEQ multiplex PCR, yet TCRdb's version contains in-frame clones alone and is incomplete. The table has fewer than 350,000 clones, about 87% seen once. The sample comprised peripheral blood. The receptors originated from a man aged 25 to 40 with COVID-19, enrolled during active disease. CDR3s include the opening cysteine and the closing phenylalanine or tryptophan. Fields, in order: clone size, D gene, V gene, J gene, CDR3 protein, CDR3 DNA. A D gene is named only where the DNA matches it firmly. The size field is filled for only some rows; it gives once, few, many or a size class.

>NA|NA|TRBV7-2|TRBJ1-2
CASSFRGNGYTF
TGTGCCAGCAGCTTCCGGGGAAATGGCTACACCTTC
>NA|TRBD1|TRBV5-4|TRBJ2-7
CASSFRGGAELNF
TGTGCCAGCAGCTTCCGAGGGGGCGCAGAGTTGAACTTC
>few|NA|TRBV5-1|TRBJ1-4
CASSLGGSNEKLFF
TGCGCCAGCAGCTTGGGGGGCAGTAATGAAAAACTGTTTTTT
>NA|TRBD1|TRBV19|TRBJ2-1
CASSIGTGGPAYNEQFF
TGTGCCAGTAGTATAGGGACAGGGGGACCAGCCTACAATGAGCAGTTCTTC
>NA|NA|TRBV9|TRBJ1-1
CASSVGITGMNTEAFF
TGTGCCAGCAGCGTAGGGATAACAGGCATGAACACTGAAGCTTTCTTT
>NA|TRBD1|TRBV5-1|TRBJ1-5
CASSLTGQGSNQPQHF
TGCGCCAGCAGCTTGACAGGACAGGGATCCAATCAGCCCCAGCATTTT
>NA|NA|TRBV19|TRBJ1-2
CASTLKGIRNYGYTF
TGTGCCAGTACCCTAAAGGGGATTCGTAACTATGGCTACACCTTC
>NA|NA|TRBV15|TRBJ2-1
CATSRATGTLYNEQFF
TGTGCCACCAGCAGAGCAACCGGGACACTTTACAATGAGCAGTTCTTC
>NA|TRBD2|TRBV3-1/TRBV3-2|TRBJ2-5
CASSRAPGGGPGTQYF
TGTGCCAGCAGCCGCGCACCCGGGGGGGGGCCTGGGACCCAGTACTTC
>few|NA|TRBV7-9|TRBJ1-2
CASSLETVVYGYTF
TGTGCCAGCAGCTTAGAGACAGTAGTCTATGGCTACACCTTC
>few|NA|TRBV20-1|TRBJ1-1
CSASRQGRLSGNTEAFF
TGCAGTGCAAGTAGGCAGGGAAGGTTGTCGGGGAACACTGAAGCTTTCTTT
>NA|NA|TRBV13|TRBJ2-7
CASSVSGLSYEQYF
TGTGCCAGCAGTGTGAGCGGCCTCTCCTACGAGCAGTACTTC
>NA|TRBD1|TRBV27|TRBJ1-6
CASSFNRGNSPLHF
TGTGCCAGCAGTTTTAACAGGGGCAATTCACCCCTCCACTTT
>once|TRBD1|TRBV7-2|TRBJ1-2
CASSDRTGRLYGYTF
TGTGCCAGCAGCGACCGGACAGGGCGCCTCTATGGCTACACCTTC
>NA|TRBD1|TRBV28|TRBJ2-2
CASSPDRGGTGELFF
TGTGCCAGCAGTCCGGACAGGGGAGGGACCGGGGAGCTGTTTTTT
>NA|TRBD2|TRBV11-3|TRBJ2-3
CASSLGTGGPTDTQYF
TGTGCCAGCAGCCTAGGTACGGGGGGGCCAACAGATACGCAGTATTTT